This T cell receptor beta chain was captured in a study of T cells in Graves' hyperthyroidism and ophthalmopathy. The CDR3 extends over 19 amino acids. V shed 1 base, J shed 7 bases, and the junction held 20 bases outside the gene matches. Germline CDR1 is SGHNT and CDR2 is YYREEE (reference sequence). This clonotype has only a few counts. Its antigen is not known. Using RNA transcripts as the source, TCR beta CDR3 regions were amplified. When the TCR CDR3 underwent first-round RT-PCR, the HTBI primer set was used. MiXCR, run by TCRdb on the multiplex PCR reads, gives a single entry per CDR3 protein. The data contain just under 750,000 distinct CDR3 sequences, about a third of them singletons. Study-wide results and limits: Also found in blood were most expanded thyroid clonotypes above 0.001.

The sample comprised blood. The chain is built from TRBV5-4 and TRBJ1-2, with 9 positions matching TRBD1. This TCR derives from a woman aged 40 to 50 with Graves' hyperthyroidism. The CDR3 spells CASSLSPGQGFPNTRGYTF. Written as DNA, the CDR3 is TGTGCCAGCAGCTTGTCTCCGGGACAGGGCTTCCCGAATACGCGTGGCTACACCTTC.